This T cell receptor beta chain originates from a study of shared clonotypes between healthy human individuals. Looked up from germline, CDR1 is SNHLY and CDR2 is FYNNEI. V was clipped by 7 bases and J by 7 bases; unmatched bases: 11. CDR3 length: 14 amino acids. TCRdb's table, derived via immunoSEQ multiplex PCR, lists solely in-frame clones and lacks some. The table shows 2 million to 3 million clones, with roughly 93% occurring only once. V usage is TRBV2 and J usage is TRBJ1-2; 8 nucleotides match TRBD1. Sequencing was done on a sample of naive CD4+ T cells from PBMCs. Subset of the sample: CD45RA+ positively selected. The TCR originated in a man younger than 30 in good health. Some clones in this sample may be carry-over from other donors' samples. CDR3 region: CASMRTGTTVGYTF. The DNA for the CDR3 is TGTGCCAGCATGAGGACAGGGACGACGGTTGGCTACACCTTC.